This is a list of T cell receptor beta chains from one sample in a study of cytomegalovirus exposure and HLA in healthy donors. Sequenced by immunoSEQ multiplex PCR; TCRdb stores in-frame clones only, minus some. The data show about 120,000 clones, with about 62% seen just once and under 9% held by the top ten. The specimen was PBMCs. The receptor set was obtained from a middle-aged woman in good health and CMV-seropositive. Both conserved end residues are part of each CDR3. Fields, in order: clone size, J gene, CDR3 length, V gene, D gene, CDR3 DNA, CDR3 protein. The D gene is left open where the match is weak. Clone size is stated in some rows and not others, as once, few, many or a class when expanded.

clone size: .; J gene: TRBJ2-6; CDR3 length: 19; V gene: TRBV5-6; D gene: TRBD2; CDR3 DNA: TGTGCCAGCAGCTTGGTTGGGCTAGCGGGAGGCGGTGGGGCCAACGTCCTGACTTTC; CDR3 protein: CASSLVGLAGGGGANVLTF
clone size: few; J gene: TRBJ1-1; CDR3 length: 12; V gene: TRBV28; D gene: .; CDR3 DNA: TGTGCCAGCAGGATCCGGGACACTGAAGCTTTCTTT; CDR3 protein: CASRIRDTEAFF
clone size: .; J gene: TRBJ1-1; CDR3 length: 12; V gene: TRBV6-1; D gene: .; CDR3 DNA: TGTGCCAGCAGCGGATGGGCCCAAGAAGCTTTCTTT; CDR3 protein: CASSGWAQEAFF
clone size: .; J gene: TRBJ1-2; CDR3 length: 14; V gene: TRBV2; D gene: TRBD1; CDR3 DNA: TGTGCCAGCAGTGAATCCGGGACAGGGTATGGCTACACCTTC; CDR3 protein: CASSESGTGYGYTF
clone size: .; J gene: TRBJ1-1; CDR3 length: 13; V gene: TRBV6-6; D gene: .; CDR3 DNA: TGTGCCAGCAGCCAACAGGACTATAGGGGAGCTTTCTTT; CDR3 protein: CASSQQDYRGAFF
clone size: .; J gene: TRBJ1-2; CDR3 length: 16; V gene: TRBV19; D gene: TRBD1; CDR3 DNA: TGTGCCAGTAGTATGGCTGGGACAGGCGGCAGCTATGGCTACACCTTC; CDR3 protein: CASSMAGTGGSYGYTF
clone size: .; J gene: TRBJ1-2; CDR3 length: 15; V gene: TRBV5-1; D gene: TRBD1; CDR3 DNA: TGCGCCAGCAGCCCTACGACAGGGGATTTTTGGGGCTACACCTTC; CDR3 protein: CASSPTTGDFWGYTF
clone size: .; J gene: TRBJ1-3; CDR3 length: 13; V gene: TRBV6-5; D gene: .; CDR3 DNA: TGTGCCAGCACCAGGGCGCGGGGAAACACCATATATTTT; CDR3 protein: CASTRARGNTIYF
clone size: .; J gene: TRBJ2-7; CDR3 length: 14; V gene: TRBV11-2; D gene: TRBD1; CDR3 DNA: TGTGCCAGCAGCCAAGGGACAGGGGGGTACGAGCAGTACTTC; CDR3 protein: CASSQGTGGYEQYF
clone size: .; J gene: TRBJ2-1; CDR3 length: 10; V gene: TRBV20-1; D gene: .; CDR3 DNA: TGCAGTGCTCCCCGGGACTTTCAGTTCTTC; CDR3 protein: CSAPRDFQFF
clone size: few; J gene: TRBJ1-3; CDR3 length: 15; V gene: TRBV9; D gene: TRBD1; CDR3 DNA: TGTGCCAGCAGCGTAGAAGGGGGCGCGGGAAACACCATATATTTT; CDR3 protein: CASSVEGGAGNTIYF
clone size: .; J gene: TRBJ2-1; CDR3 length: 17; V gene: TRBV10-1; D gene: .; CDR3 DNA: TGCGCCAGCAGTGAACGCCCAGGGGCGAGCTCCTACAATGAGCAGTTCTTC; CDR3 protein: CASSERPGASSYNEQFF
clone size: few; J gene: TRBJ2-7; CDR3 length: 13; V gene: TRBV6-1; D gene: TRBD2; CDR3 DNA: TGTGCCAGCAGGGCTAGCGGGACCGACGAGCAGTACTTC; CDR3 protein: CASRASGTDEQYF
clone size: few; J gene: TRBJ2-2; CDR3 length: 14; V gene: TRBV5-6; D gene: TRBD1; CDR3 DNA: TGTGCCAGCAGCTTGGGGACAGGGACCGGGGAGCTGTTTTTT; CDR3 protein: CASSLGTGTGELFF
clone size: .; J gene: TRBJ2-3; CDR3 length: 15; V gene: TRBV18; D gene: .; CDR3 DNA: TGTGCCAGCTCACCATCCGGGTCCGGCACAGATACGCAGTATTTT; CDR3 protein: CASSPSGSGTDTQYF
clone size: .; J gene: TRBJ1-4; CDR3 length: 15; V gene: TRBV9; D gene: TRBD1; CDR3 DNA: TGTGCCAGCAGCGACGGGACAGGATGGAATGAAAAACTGTTTTTT; CDR3 protein: CASSDGTGWNEKLFF
clone size: .; J gene: TRBJ1-3; CDR3 length: 13; V gene: TRBV5-1; D gene: .; CDR3 DNA: TGCGCCAGCAGCCCACAGTCAGGAAACACCATATATTTT; CDR3 protein: CASSPQSGNTIYF
clone size: .; J gene: TRBJ2-1; CDR3 length: 16; V gene: TRBV5-6; D gene: .; CDR3 DNA: TGTGCCAGCAGCTTGGAGTCGGGGGGCATGTACAATGAGCAGTTCTTC; CDR3 protein: CASSLESGGMYNEQFF
clone size: .; J gene: TRBJ2-7; CDR3 length: 15; V gene: TRBV27; D gene: TRBD2; CDR3 DNA: TGTGCCAGCGGGAAACTAGCGGGAGGGAAGTACGAGCAGTACTTC; CDR3 protein: CASGKLAGGKYEQYF
clone size: .; J gene: TRBJ2-5; CDR3 length: 15; V gene: TRBV5-1; D gene: TRBD2; CDR3 DNA: TGCGCCAGCAGCTCTAGCGGGAGCATAGGGGAGACCCAGTACTTC; CDR3 protein: CASSSSGSIGETQYF
clone size: .; J gene: TRBJ1-2; CDR3 length: 14; V gene: TRBV19; D gene: TRBD1; CDR3 DNA: TGTGCCAGTAGTATGACAGGGGGACTCTATGGCTACACCTTC; CDR3 protein: CASSMTGGLYGYTF
clone size: .; J gene: TRBJ2-7; CDR3 length: 14; V gene: TRBV6-1; D gene: .; CDR3 DNA: TGTGCCAGCAGTGAAAGGCACAGTTCCTACGAGCAGTACTTC; CDR3 protein: CASSERHSSYEQYF
clone size: .; J gene: TRBJ2-2; CDR3 length: 14; V gene: TRBV6-4; D gene: .; CDR3 DNA: TGTGCCAGCAGCTCAGGGCCCAGCACCGGGGAGCTGTTTTTT; CDR3 protein: CASSSGPSTGELFF
clone size: few; J gene: TRBJ1-1; CDR3 length: 15; V gene: TRBV7-9; D gene: TRBD1; CDR3 DNA: TGTGCCAGCAGGTTCAGGGACAGAAATAACACTGAAGCTTTCTTT; CDR3 protein: CASRFRDRNNTEAFF
clone size: .; J gene: TRBJ2-7; CDR3 length: 14; V gene: TRBV19; D gene: TRBD1; CDR3 DNA: TGTGCCAGTAGTATTGGGACAGGGGACTACGAGCAGTACTTC; CDR3 protein: CASSIGTGDYEQYF
clone size: .; J gene: TRBJ2-7; CDR3 length: 13; V gene: TRBV6-1; D gene: TRBD2; CDR3 DNA: TGTGCCAGCAGTCCGGGAGGGGGCTACGAGCAGTACTTC; CDR3 protein: CASSPGGGYEQYF
clone size: .; J gene: TRBJ2-3; CDR3 length: 11; V gene: TRBV20-1; D gene: TRBD2; CDR3 DNA: TGCAGCGGACTAGTGGCTGATACGCAGTATTTT; CDR3 protein: CSGLVADTQYF
clone size: .; J gene: TRBJ2-3; CDR3 length: 18; V gene: TRBV9; D gene: TRBD2; CDR3 DNA: TGTGCCAGCAGCGTAGAACTAGCGGGAGACGTTGGCACAGATACGCAGTATTTT; CDR3 protein: CASSVELAGDVGTDTQYF